This record looks at one T cell receptor beta chain sequence and its context. This entry is derived from a study of cytomegalovirus exposure and HLA in healthy donors. V lost 4 bases and J 4 bases, leaving 13 bases between the germline ends. The V gene's germline CDR1 is SGHVS and CDR2 FQNEAQ. This CDR3 has 15 amino acids. Amplification used 60 Vbeta primers and 13 Jbeta primers. Measured with immunoSEQ multiplex PCR; TCRdb has only the in-frame clones, and not every one. The sample records approximately 170,000 clones, around 77% being singletons. The sequence was obtained from a female donor in good health and CMV-seronegative. The rearrangement links TRBV7-8 to TRBJ1-4; maybe TRBD1 (6 bases). What was sequenced was PBMCs. CDR3 residues: CASSSQGLGNEKLFF. CDR3 in DNA: TGTGCCAGCAGCTCTCAGGGGTTGGGTAATGAAAAACTGTTTTTT.